This T cell receptor (beta chain) comes out of a study of OX40 agonist ivuxolimab in advanced cancers. Study-level background: Ivuxolimab was a fully human IgG2 agonistic monoclonal antibody targeting the costimulatory receptor OX40 (CD134). Three dose-escalation patients achieved partial responses, one with hepatocellular carcinoma and two with cutaneous melanoma. The monotherapy dose-escalation portion (N of about 50 patients) of the phase I ivuxolimab trial is reported in the paper. In the dose-escalation cohort, 70% to 85% of patients were male, and the mean age was approximately 60 years with a range of roughly 20 to 80. Intravenous ivuxolimab was administered to patients every 2 weeks at six dose levels: 0.01, 0.1, 0.3, 1.5, 3 and 10 mg/kg. Patients were allowed to have had prior anti-PD-1, anti-PD-L1 or anti-CTLA-4 therapy, and approximately 40% of the dose-escalation patients had previously received checkpoint inhibitors. The point of sequencing TCRbeta in the periphery was to test whether ivuxolimab changed TCR sequence diversity and drove clonal T-cell expansion. Among the roughly 52 dose-escalation patients, some 19 had hepatocellular carcinoma, some 15 melanoma, 9 renal cell carcinoma and 9 head and neck cancer. General findings and caveats noted by the study authors: In the 0.1-3.0 mg/kg groups, partial responders had among the lowest normalized peripheral clonal expansion, particularly in CD8+ T cells. Low levels of normalized T-cell clonal expansion were also shown by some nonresponding patients. After ivuxolimab, more expanded clones were found on average in CD8+ T cells than in CD4+ T cells. The antigen specificity of the clonally expanded peripheral T cells was not determined. At doses of 0.1 to 3.0 mg/kg, clonal expansion of both CD4+ and CD8+ T cells in blood was seen between baseline and week 6.

This clone has just one count. Its antigen is unknown. One base away there is no much larger clone; base qualities are not given. Other nucleotide sequences in the sample specify the same CDR3. Trimming at the junction amounts to 2 bases on V and 1 base on J, and the germline ends lie 5 bases apart. The CDR3 starts with the cysteine, ends with the phenylalanine, and has 13 residues. CDR3 DNA only is kept here, 39 bases in frame from base 1. The CDR1 and CDR2 encoded by the germline V gene are MNHEY and SVGAGI. For sequencing of the TCRbeta CDR3 region, genomic DNA was extracted from the sorted cells. The immunoSEQ Assay was used for sequencing of TCRbeta CDR3 regions. The clones in this table, taken by TCRdb from immuneACCESS, are in-frame only. Not every clone is retained; where verified, under half of the shortfall comes from an unresolved V gene, and the cause of the rest is unknown. The sample table shows about 46,000 clones, and about 80% are seen once. Around 2.9% of the sample comes from the top ten.

The trial excluded patients who had a history of autoimmune disease or were on systemic immunosuppression. Peripheral blood for TCR sequencing was collected from all dose cohorts at baseline, on cycle 4 day 1, and on cycle 7 day 1. Samples were obtained from an open-label, multicenter, first-in-human phase I dose-escalation trial of ivuxolimab. Adults with locally advanced or metastatic melanoma, renal cell, hepatocellular, or head and neck squamous cell carcinoma were enrolled in the trial. Before TCR sequencing, CD4+ T cells and CD8+ T cells were sorted from peripheral blood as separate populations.

This TCR was sampled from an adult with an advanced solid tumor such as melanoma, head and neck, liver or kidney cancer. The sequence links TRBV6-5 to TRBJ1-1; the D gene lacks a confident call. The sample here was CD4+ or CD8+ T cells sorted from blood, taken in a trial of the OX40 agonist ivuxolimab. The encoded CDR3 is CASSYGQNTEAFF. The DNA is TGTGCCAGCAGTTACGGGCAGAACACTGAAGCTTTCTTT.